The source of this T cell receptor beta chain is a study of cytomegalovirus exposure and HLA in healthy donors. Points from the study as a whole: Highest at DRB1 and lowest at HLA-C, TCR association rates differed among HLA loci in a later analysis.

The CDR3 runs 12 residues. Trimming removed 10 bases from V and 3 bases from J, with 12 bases in between. Germline-derived CDR1 and CDR2 are MNHEY and SVGAGI. This clone was counted a few times. Its matching antigen is unknown. The PCR had 60 Vbeta and 13 Jbeta primers. Only in-frame clones appear in the TCRdb table, and some are missing; sequencing was by immunoSEQ multiplex PCR. The sample lists around 100,000 clones; 55% to 65% were seen once. Healthy bone marrow donors formed the donor group. The chain combines TRBV6-5 with TRBJ1-2, with D possibly TRBD1 on 6 matching bases. This clonotype originated in a young man in good health and CMV-seropositive. The sample comprised PBMCs. Here the CDR3 DNA reads TGTGCCATCAGCTCAGGGGACTATGGCTACACCTTC. Translating gives CAISSGDYGYTF.